Below, one T cell receptor (beta chain) is given with its context. The antigen is undetermined. Noted time point: newly diagnosed GD, antithyroid drugs for less than 3 months. PBMC-extracted RNA yielded the TCR library. These data come from a study of regulatory T cells in long-lasting Graves disease. Study observations and caveats: Newly diagnosed Graves' patients had higher TCR diversity than persistent ones.

The V gene end was trimmed by 3 bases and the J gene end by 5 bases; junction bases not matched to a gene: 16. Germline assignment: CDR1 SGHDT and CDR2 YYEEEE. The CDR3 length is 17 residues. HTBI primers from iRepertoire and Arm-PCR of CDR3 regions yielded the TCR beta libraries. A single record per CDR3 protein comes from TCRdb applying MiXCR to the multiplex PCR reads. The sample consists of approximately 560,000 distinct CDR3 sequences, around 15% of them appearing once. These data also featured in a second study, about T cells in Graves' hyperthyroidism and ophthalmopathy.

The chain couples TRBV5-6 to TRBJ2-5, with 7 bases fitting TRBD1. This TCR was sampled from a man younger than 30 with Graves disease. Sample: peripheral blood mononuclear cells (PBMCs), taken at new diagnosis, from a patient treated with antithyroid drugs. The CDR3 loop reads CASSSRITGVRLETQYF. In nucleotides, the CDR3 is TGTGCCAGCAGCTCGCGAATTACAGGGGTGAGGCTGGAGACCCAGTACTTC.